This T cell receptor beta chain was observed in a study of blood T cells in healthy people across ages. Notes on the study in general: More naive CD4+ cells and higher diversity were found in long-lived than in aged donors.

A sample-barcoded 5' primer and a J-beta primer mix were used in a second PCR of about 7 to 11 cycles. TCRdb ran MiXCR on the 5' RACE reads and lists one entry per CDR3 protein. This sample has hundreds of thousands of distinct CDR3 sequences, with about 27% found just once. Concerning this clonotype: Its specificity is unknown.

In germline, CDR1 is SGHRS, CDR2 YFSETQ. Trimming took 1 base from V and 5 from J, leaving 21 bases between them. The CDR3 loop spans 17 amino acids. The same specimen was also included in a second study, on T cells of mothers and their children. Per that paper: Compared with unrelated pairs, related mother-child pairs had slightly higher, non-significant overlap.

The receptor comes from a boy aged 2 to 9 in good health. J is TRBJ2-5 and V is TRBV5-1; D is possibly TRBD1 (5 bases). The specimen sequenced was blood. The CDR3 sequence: CASSLFPQGKPEETQYF. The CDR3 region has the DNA TGCGCCAGCAGCTTGTTTCCCCAGGGCAAACCGGAGGAGACCCAGTACTTC. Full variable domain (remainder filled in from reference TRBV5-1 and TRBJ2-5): KAGVTQTPRYLIKTRGQQVTLSCSPISGHRSVSWYQQTPGQGLQFLFEYFSETQRNKGNFPGRFSGRQFSNSRSEMNVSTLELGDSALYLCASSLFPQGKPEETQYFGPGTRLLVL.